The 13 T cell receptor beta chains in this list originate from one sample, sequenced in a study of spatial heterogeneity in lung cancer. Overall study results and limits: Counts that tracked tumor mutation counts were those of expanded intratumoral alpha and beta TCRs.

Each CDR3 protein is one row after TCRdb ran MiXCR on the 5' RACE reads. In the table there are some 18,000 distinct CDR3 sequences, 6% to 9% of which are singletons. Time point defined: sample taken at primary tumor resection. No antigen has been identified for these receptors. The sample here was lung tumor tissue, taken at surgery. These receptor sequences come from a male donor with early-stage non-small cell lung cancer.

The sample holds many counts of this clonotype. J is TRBJ1-6 and V is TRBV9, with no clear D. This CDR3 is built from 15 residues. Per the germline V gene, CDR1 is SGDLS and CDR2 is YYNGEE. Trimming cost V 0 bases and J 9 bases, with 13 bases left between them. The CDR3 sequence: CASSVVGDLSSPLHF. CDR3 bases: TGTGCCAGCAGCGTAGTTGGGGATCTGAGTTCACCCCTCCACTTT.

This clonotype has a count of ten or more. The V call is TRBV7-2, the J call TRBJ1-6, with a tentative D call TRBD1 (6 bases). Trimming cost V 4 bases and J 0 bases, with 13 bases left between them. Germline V gives CDR1 SGHTA, CDR2 FQGNSA. The CDR3 extends over 17 amino acids. This chain's CDR3 is CASSSRGGPSYNSPLHF. In DNA, the CDR3 is TGTGCCAGCAGCTCCCGGGGGGGGCCCTCCTATAATTCACCCCTCCACTTT.

By share of the sample, this clonotype is medium-sized (0.01 to 0.1%). V gene TRBV5-1 combines with J gene TRBJ1-1, with 8 bases that match TRBD1. The CDR3 has 13 residues. CDR1 and CDR2 from the germline V gene are SGHRS and YFSETQ. Germline trimming cut 4 bases from V and 4 bases from J; bases unmatched to any gene: 3. This chain's CDR3 is CASSVTGGTEAFF. The CDR3 region has the DNA TGCGCCAGCAGCGTAACAGGGGGCACTGAAGCTTTCTTT.

This clonotype was observed many times. The J gene is TRBJ1-5, the V gene TRBV20-1; no firm D call. Between the trimmed V and J ends, which lost 3 bases and 0 bases, there was a span of 18 bases. The CDR3 is 17 amino acids. Germline lookup yields CDR1 DFQATT and CDR2 SNEGSKA (reference sequence). CDR3 loop: CSASRGRRINSNQPQHF. CDR3 DNA sequence: TGCAGTGCTAGTAGAGGGAGGCGGATCAATAGCAATCAGCCCCAGCATTTT.

This clonotype was seen repeatedly, ten times or more. The chain employs TRBV11-1 and TRBJ1-1; D unresolved. CDR1 is SGHAT, CDR2 FQDESV, per germline (reference sequence). The CDR3 spans 13 residues. V was trimmed by 2 bases and J by 1 base, leaving 5 bases between them. CDR3 protein: CASSLIENTEAFF. The CDR3 bases are TGTGCCAGCAGCTTAATAGAGAACACTGAAGCTTTCTTT.

This clonotype was seen many times. V gene TRBV5-4 combines with J gene TRBJ1-1; TRBD1 aligns across 7 bases. CDR1 is SGHNT and CDR2 is YYREEE in the germline V gene (reference sequence). CDR3 length: 16 amino acids. V gave up 4 bases and J gave up 0 bases; unmatched junction bases: 9. The CDR3 here is CASSEGQRTLNTEAFF. DNA for the CDR3: TGTGCCAGCAGCGAGGGACAGCGAACCCTGAACACTGAAGCTTTCTTT.

This clonotype was detected many times. The V call is TRBV4-1, the J call TRBJ2-3; TRBD1 is a possible D gene (6 bases). The V end was cut by 0 bases, the J end by 2 bases, with 18 bases between. CDR3 length: 18 amino acids. Germline V CDR1 and CDR2: MGHRA, YSYEKL. Here the CDR3 reads CASSQDGFDRRPTDTQYF. The CDR3 region has the DNA TGCGCCAGCAGCCAAGATGGCTTCGACAGGCGACCCACAGATACGCAGTATTTT.

There are many counts of this clonotype. This chain uses TRBV24-1 with TRBJ1-4, with D uncertain. The CDR3 is made up of 12 amino acids. V was shortened by 9 bases and J by 1 base, with 5 bases between the two germline ends. The germline V gene has CDR1 KGHDR and CDR2 SFDVKD. The CDR3 DNA reads as TGTGCCACCGGAATAACTAATGAAAAACTGTTTTTT. Its protein is CATGITNEKLFF.

This clonotype was seen a few times. The chain couples TRBV7-9 to TRBJ2-2; 8 positions match TRBD1. CDR1 SEHNR and CDR2 FQNEAQ come from the germline V gene (reference sequence). This CDR3 is built from 18 residues. The V and J ends lost 3 bases and 1 base, in that order; junction bases with no gene match: 10. CDR3 region: CASSFSDREVMNTGELFF. The CDR3 DNA follows: TGTGCCAGCAGCTTTTCGGACAGGGAAGTGATGAACACCGGGGAGCTGTTTTTT.

By sample fraction, this clonotype is medium-sized. The genes are TRBV7-9 and TRBJ1-3; D not certain. Deletions cut 1 base from V and 1 base from J, with 8 bases between. The germline CDR1 and CDR2 sequences are SEHNR and FQNEAQ (reference sequence). This CDR3 spans 15 amino acids. Written as DNA, the CDR3 is TGTGCCAGCAGCTTAGATAACGGTTCTGGAAACACCATATATTTT. Translating it yields CASSLDNGSGNTIYF.

J is TRBJ2-1 and V is TRBV11-1; D is undetermined. The CDR3 totals 12 residues. CDR1 and CDR2 (germline): SGHAT, FQDESV (reference sequence). Trimming left V 6 bases short and J 6 bases short, with 9 bases between. CDR3: CASRLSRNEQFF. The CDR3 nucleotides read TGTGCCAGCAGACTTAGTCGCAATGAGCAGTTCTTC. Using reference TRBV11-1 and TRBJ2-1 for the parts outside the CDR3, the full variable domain is EAEVAQSPRYKITEKSQAVAFWCDPISGHATLYWYRQILGQGPELLVQFQDESVVDDSQLPKDRFSAERLKGVDSTLKIQPAELGDSAMYLCASRLSRNEQFFGPGTRLTVL.

The rearrangement joins TRBV15 to TRBJ2-7, with D tentatively TRBD1 (5 bases). Trimming removed 0 bases from V and 8 bases from J, with 26 bases in between. CDR3 length: 18 residues. Germline values: CDR1 LNHNV, CDR2 YYDKDF (reference sequence). Here the CDR3 DNA reads TGTGCCACCAGCAGAGACCAGGGTGGCCATGCCCCCCAATTGAAGCAGTACTTC. Translating gives CATSRDQGGHAPQLKQYF.

CDR3 DNA sequence: TGTGCCAGCAGTTCCTTAGCGGCCTCGGGCACCGGGGAGCTGTTTTTT. Amino acid sequence: CASSSLAASGTGELFF. The V and J genes are TRBV12-3 or TRBV12-4 and TRBJ2-2; TRBD2 might be the D (6 bases). Trimming stripped 4 bases from V and 4 bases from J, with 16 bases between. The CDR3 runs 16 residues.